The clone carrying this TCR beta chain was observed a few times. Its antigen is still unknown. This sample stems from a study of T cells after posttransplantation cyclophosphamide. Trimming cost V 4 bases and J 3 bases; bases outside gene matches: 1. Germline lookup yields CDR1 MNHNS and CDR2 SASEGT. CDR3 length: 13 amino acids. Study-wide points: Skin or GI-infiltrating T cells shared few TRB sequences with blood. Donor-recipient repertoire similarity was low at 1-2 months, rising over year one.

Profiled with immunoSEQ multiplex PCR; TCRdb holds only in-frame clones, not every one. The sample holds approximately 13,000 clones; roughly four fifths are singletons and the top ten take around 0.8%. The V gene is TRBV6-1, the J gene TRBJ1-1, with 8 bases identical to TRBD1. This clonotype was obtained from a man aged 50-59 years in good health, CMV-negative, and a related stem cell transplant donor. Sequencing was done on a sample of memory CD4+ T cells sorted from PBMCs. The CDR3 sequence is CASSVDRDTEAFF. Here the CDR3 DNA reads TGTGCCAGCAGTGTGGACAGGGACACTGAAGCTTTCTTT.